The 15 T cell receptor beta chains below were found in one sample sequenced in a study of neurological immune-mediated disorders. Each CDR3 protein is one row after TCRdb ran MiXCR on the 5' RACE reads. The top ten clones hold 27% of a sample with approximately 32,000 distinct CDR3 sequences, roughly 14% of them seen once. Material: PBMCs. Receptors were obtained from an older man in good health.

This clonotype was detected ten times or more. The chain carries TRBV10-3 and TRBJ2-7, with D uncertain. This CDR3 has 14 residues. The germline V and J ends were trimmed by 3 bases and 3 bases, with 12 bases remaining between them. Germline V gene lookup returns CDR1 ENHRY and CDR2 SYGVKD. The CDR3 DNA sequence: TGTGCCATCAGTGAATCCGGTACTGACTACGAGCAGTACTTC. Its protein product is CAISESGTDYEQYF.

This clonotype was detected many times. The chain recombines TRBV7-2 with TRBJ2-5; TRBD2 aligns across 12 bases. V dropped 5 bases and J dropped 9; count of bases not matched to a gene: 10. Germline CDR1 and CDR2: SGHTA and FQGNSA. CDR3 length equals 15 residues. DNA for the CDR3: TGTGCCAGCAGCGTACTAGCGGGGGGTTTAGTGGCCCAGTACTTC. Translation: CASSVLAGGLVAQYF.

This clonotype was recorded at least ten times. This chain links TRBV12-3 or TRBV12-4 with TRBJ2-1; TRBD2 matches 8 bases. The CDR3 extends over 12 amino acids. Trimming at V came to 11 bases and at J to 8 bases, leaving 8 bases not matched to a gene. CDR3 bases: TGTGCCGGGGGGAGGCGGGGGGATGAGCAGTTCTTC. It translates to CAGGRRGDEQFF.

There are many counts of this clonotype. For the CDR3, the DNA is TGCAGTGCTAGAGTAGTAGCGGGGGCGGGAGATACGCAGTATTTT. Translated, it gives CSARVVAGAGDTQYF. The chain uses TRBV20-1 and TRBJ2-3, with TRBD2 matching over 9 bases. This CDR3 comprises 15 residues. Germline loops: CDR1 DFQATT, CDR2 SNEGSKA (reference sequence). V dropped 1 base and J dropped 5; count of bases not matched to a gene: 7.

This clonotype has a count of ten or more. This chain links TRBV28 with TRBJ1-2; tentative D call: TRBD1 (6 bases). Germline V gene data show CDR1 as MDHEN and CDR2 as SYDVKM. Trimming took 4 bases from V and 4 from J, leaving 22 bases between them. The CDR3 totals 17 residues. The CDR3 DNA reads TGTGCCAGCAGTTATCCCCGACCCTTAGAACAGGGCTATGGCTACACCTTC. This sequence encodes CASSYPRPLEQGYGYTF.

This clonotype was seen repeatedly, ten times or more. The chain's CDR3 is CASSLNPFLSNYGYTF. For the CDR3, the DNA is TGTGCCAGCAGCTTAAACCCGTTTTTGTCTAACTATGGCTACACCTTC. This sequence joins TRBV7-9 and TRBJ1-2; D is uncertain. V was trimmed by 2 bases and J by 0 bases, leaving 13 bases between them. In germline, CDR1 is SEHNR, CDR2 FQNEAQ (reference sequence). The CDR3 has 16 amino acids.

This clonotype came up many times. The J gene is TRBJ2-3, the V gene TRBV7-7; D is perhaps TRBD1 or TRBD2 (7 bases each). This CDR3 region has 14 residues. Germline CDR1 reads SSHAT; CDR2 reads FNYEAQ (reference sequence). V was clipped by 3 bases and J by 6 bases, with 13 bases between them. CDR3: CASSLGGTVDTQYF. CDR3 DNA sequence: TGTGCCAGCAGCTTGGGGGGGACAGTTGATACGCAGTATTTT.

This clonotype was recorded at least ten times. This chain uses TRBV10-3 with TRBJ1-1, with D possibly TRBD1 on 6 matching bases. Per germline, CDR1 ENHRY and CDR2 SYGVKD. V was shortened by 5 bases and J by 3 bases, with 13 bases between the two germline ends. The CDR3 contains 14 residues. The chain's CDR3 is CAISPSRGDTEAFF. CDR3 bases: TGTGCCATCAGTCCTTCAAGGGGGGACACTGAAGCTTTCTTT.

This clonotype was counted at least ten times. The chain carries TRBV20-1 and TRBJ2-7; 9 bases match TRBD2. V shed 3 bases, J shed 2 bases, and the junction held 14 bases outside the gene matches. The CDR3 totals 17 residues. The V gene's germline CDR1 is DFQATT and CDR2 SNEGSKA (reference sequence). Here the CDR3 reads CSASPLGVREGPYEQYF. The CDR3 DNA follows: TGCAGTGCTAGCCCCCTCGGGGTGCGGGAGGGCCCCTACGAGCAGTACTTC.

This clonotype was observed many times. The chain links TRBV29-1 to TRBJ1-1; D gene unclear. The CDR3 has 11 residues. Germline assignment: CDR1 SQVTM and CDR2 ANQGSEA. Trimming took 7 bases from V and 4 from J, leaving 10 bases between them. The CDR3 is CSARPLTEAFF. In DNA form, the CDR3 reads TGCAGCGCTAGACCCCTCACTGAAGCTTTCTTT. Looking up the rest from reference TRBV29-1 and TRBJ1-1 gives the full variable domain: SAVISQKPSRDICQRGTSLTIQCQVDSQVTMMFWYRQQPGQSLTLIATANQGSEATYESGFVIDKFPISRPNLTFSTLTVSNMSPEDSSIYLCSARPLTEAFFGQGTRLTVV.

This clonotype was recorded many times. This chain connects TRBV12-3 or TRBV12-4 to TRBJ2-7, with 7 bases fitting TRBD1. The CDR3 has 12 amino acids. V trimming: 8 bases; J trimming: 7 bases; junction bases outside the gene matches: 8. The CDR3 region has the DNA TGTGCCAGCCGCCGACAGGGCGGGGAGCAGTACTTC. This codes for CASRRQGGEQYF.

This clonotype occurred many times. V and J are TRBV20-1 and TRBJ1-4, with TRBD1 identical over 7 bases. The V and J ends lost 4 bases and 5 bases, in that order; junction bases with no gene match: 10. CDR3 length: 15 amino acids. The germline V gene encodes CDR1 DFQATT and CDR2 SNEGSKA (reference sequence). This CDR3 reads CSANLPGQLNEKLFF. DNA of the CDR3: TGCAGTGCTAACCTCCCGGGACAGCTAAATGAAAAACTGTTTTTT.

This clonotype was picked up many times. The chain combines TRBV5-1 with TRBJ2-2; tentative D call: TRBD2 (7 bases). Trimming stripped 6 bases from V and 0 bases from J, with 18 bases between. Germline CDR1 and CDR2: SGHRS and YFSETQ. The CDR3 has 17 amino acids. Here the CDR3 DNA reads TGCGCCAGCACCTCAATAAGGGGGGGGACGAACACCGGGGAGCTGTTTTTT. Amino acids: CASTSIRGGTNTGELFF.

The rearrangement uses TRBV11-3 and TRBJ1-5; D is ambiguous. CDR1 SGHNT and CDR2 YENEEA come from the germline V gene. This CDR3 has 13 residues. Trimming shortened V by 2 bases and J by 6 bases, and 8 bases separated the two germline ends. CDR3 sequence (DNA): TGTGCCAGCAGCTTAAATGAGGGTCAGCCCCAGCATTTT. This encodes CASSLNEGQPQHF.

This clonotype was seen many times. This chain uses TRBV20-1 with TRBJ1-1; perhaps TRBD1 as D (5 bases). The CDR3 runs 14 residues. V lost 5 bases and J 4 bases, leaving 17 bases between the germline ends. Looked up from germline, CDR1 is DFQATT and CDR2 is SNEGSKA (reference sequence). DNA for the CDR3: TGCAGTGCTCCAGCGGCGGGGGAGTCCACTGAAGCTTTCTTT. Its translation: CSAPAAGESTEAFF.